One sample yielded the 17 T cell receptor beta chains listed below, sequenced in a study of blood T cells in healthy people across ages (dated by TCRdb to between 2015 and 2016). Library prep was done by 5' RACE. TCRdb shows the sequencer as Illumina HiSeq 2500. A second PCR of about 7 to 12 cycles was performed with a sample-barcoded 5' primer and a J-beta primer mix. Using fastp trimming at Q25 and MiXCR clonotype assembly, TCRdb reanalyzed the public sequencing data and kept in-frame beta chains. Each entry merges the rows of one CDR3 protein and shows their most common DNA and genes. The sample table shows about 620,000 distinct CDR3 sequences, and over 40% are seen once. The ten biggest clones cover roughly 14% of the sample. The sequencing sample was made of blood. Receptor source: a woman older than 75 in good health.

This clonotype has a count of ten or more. In DNA form, the CDR3 reads TGCAGTGCTAGAGATCTGGGCGGCCCCACAGATACGCAGTATTTT. It is translated as CSARDLGGPTDTQYF. The J gene is TRBJ2-3, the V gene TRBV20-1, with unresolved D. This CDR3 region has 15 residues. Trimming cost V 0 bases and J 2 bases, with 12 bases left between them. Germline assignment: CDR1 DFQATT and CDR2 SNEGSKA (reference sequence).

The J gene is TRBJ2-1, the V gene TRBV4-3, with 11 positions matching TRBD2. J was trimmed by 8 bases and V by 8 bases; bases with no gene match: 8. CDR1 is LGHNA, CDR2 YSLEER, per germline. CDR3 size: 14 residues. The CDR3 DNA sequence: TGCGCCAGCGGGTTTGGGACTAGCGGCGATGAGCAGTTCTTC. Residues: CASGFGTSGDEQFF.

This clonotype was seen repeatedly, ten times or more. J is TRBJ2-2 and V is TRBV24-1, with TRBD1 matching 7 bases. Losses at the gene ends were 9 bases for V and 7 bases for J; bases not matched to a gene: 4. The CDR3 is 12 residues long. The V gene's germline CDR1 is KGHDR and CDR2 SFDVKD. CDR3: CATGTALGELFF. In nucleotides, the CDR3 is TGTGCCACCGGGACAGCCCTCGGGGAGCTGTTTTTT.

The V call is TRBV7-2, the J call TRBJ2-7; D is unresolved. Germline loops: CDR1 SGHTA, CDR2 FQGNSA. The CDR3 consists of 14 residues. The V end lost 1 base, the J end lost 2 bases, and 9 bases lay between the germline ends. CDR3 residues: CASSLVGMTYEQYF. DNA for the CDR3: TGTGCCAGCAGCTTAGTAGGGATGACCTACGAGCAGTACTTC.

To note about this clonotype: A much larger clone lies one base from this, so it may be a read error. The CDR3 protein is CACSLAPATSGSHEQFF. CDR3 in DNA: TGCGCCTGCAGCTTGGCCCCGGCGACTAGCGGGAGCCATGAGCAGTTCTTC. The chain employs TRBV5-1 and TRBJ2-1; 12 bases align to TRBD2. CDR1 and CDR2 (germline): SGHRS, YFSETQ. This CDR3 has 17 residues.

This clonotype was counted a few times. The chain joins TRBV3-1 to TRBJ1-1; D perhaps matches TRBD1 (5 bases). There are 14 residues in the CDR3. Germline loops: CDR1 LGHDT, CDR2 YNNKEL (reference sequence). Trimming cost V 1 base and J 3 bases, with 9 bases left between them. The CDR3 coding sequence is TGTGCCAGCAGCCAAGTTGCAGGGTACACTGAAGCTTTCTTT. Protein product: CASSQVAGYTEAFF. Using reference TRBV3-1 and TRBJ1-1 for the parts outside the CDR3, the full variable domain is DTAVSQTPKYLVTQMGNDKSIKCEQNLGHDTMYWYKQDSKKFLKIMFSYNNKELIINETVPNRFSPKSPDKAHLNLHINSLELGDSAVYFCASSQVAGYTEAFFGQGTRLTVV.

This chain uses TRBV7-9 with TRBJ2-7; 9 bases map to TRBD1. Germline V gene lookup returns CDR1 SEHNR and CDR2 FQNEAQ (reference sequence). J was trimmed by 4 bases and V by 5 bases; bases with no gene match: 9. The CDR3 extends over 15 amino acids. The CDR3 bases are TGTGCCAGCAGCGCCTTGGACAGGGGAAAATACGAGCAGTACTTC. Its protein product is CASSALDRGKYEQYF.

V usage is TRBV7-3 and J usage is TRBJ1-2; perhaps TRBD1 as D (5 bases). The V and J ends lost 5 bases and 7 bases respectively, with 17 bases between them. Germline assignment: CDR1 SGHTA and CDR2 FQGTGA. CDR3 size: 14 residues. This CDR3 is CASSPYAQGSGYTF. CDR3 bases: TGTGCCAGCAGCCCCTATGCCCAGGGCAGTGGCTACACCTTC.

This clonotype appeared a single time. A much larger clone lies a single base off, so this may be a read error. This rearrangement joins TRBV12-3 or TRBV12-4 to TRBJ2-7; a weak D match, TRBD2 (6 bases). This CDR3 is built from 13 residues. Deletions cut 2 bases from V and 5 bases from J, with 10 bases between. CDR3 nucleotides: TGTGCCAGCAGTTTATCCGCGGGGAACGAGCAGTACTTC. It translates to CASSLSAGNEQYF.

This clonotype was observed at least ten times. For the CDR3, the DNA is TGCGCCAGCATGATGGACAGGGGGCTTTTTTACGGGAAACAAGAGACCCAGTACTTC. It codes for CASMMDRGLFYGKQETQYF. The chain combines TRBV10-2 with TRBJ2-5; 11 positions match TRBD1. Germline loops: CDR1 WSHSY, CDR2 SAAADI. Trimming cost V 7 bases and J 2 bases; bases outside gene matches: 18. The length of the CDR3 is 19 residues.

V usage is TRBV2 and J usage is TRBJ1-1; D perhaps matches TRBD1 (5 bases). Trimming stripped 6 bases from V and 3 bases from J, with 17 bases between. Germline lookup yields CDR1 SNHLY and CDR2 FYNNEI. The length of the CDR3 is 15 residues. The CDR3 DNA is TGTGCCAGCAGCCCCGGACAAACCTCTTACACTGAAGCTTTCTTT. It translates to CASSPGQTSYTEAFF.

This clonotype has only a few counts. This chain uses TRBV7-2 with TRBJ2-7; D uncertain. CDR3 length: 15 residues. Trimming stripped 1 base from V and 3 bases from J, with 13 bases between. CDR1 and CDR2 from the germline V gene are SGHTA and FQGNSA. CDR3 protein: CASSLGPAANYEQYF. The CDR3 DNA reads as TGTGCCAGCAGCTTAGGCCCGGCAGCTAACTACGAGCAGTACTTC.

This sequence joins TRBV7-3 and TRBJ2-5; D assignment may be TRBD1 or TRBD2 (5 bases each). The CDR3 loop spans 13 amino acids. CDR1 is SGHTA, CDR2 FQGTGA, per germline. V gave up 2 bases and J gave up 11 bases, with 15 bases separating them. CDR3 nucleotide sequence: TGTGCCAGCAGCTTACCAGGGACGGCTGAGCAGTACTTC. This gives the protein CASSLPGTAEQYF.

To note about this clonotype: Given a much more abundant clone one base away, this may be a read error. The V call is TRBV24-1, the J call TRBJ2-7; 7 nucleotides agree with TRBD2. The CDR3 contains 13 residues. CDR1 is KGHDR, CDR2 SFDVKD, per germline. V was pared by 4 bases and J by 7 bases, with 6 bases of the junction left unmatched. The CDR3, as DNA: TGTGCCACCAGTGACCAAGGGACTAATGAGCAGTACTTC. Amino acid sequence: CATSDQGTNEQYF.

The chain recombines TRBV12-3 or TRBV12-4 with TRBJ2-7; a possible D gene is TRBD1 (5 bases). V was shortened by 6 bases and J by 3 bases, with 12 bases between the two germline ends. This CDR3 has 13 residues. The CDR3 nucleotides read TGTGCCAGCAGCATGGGGCACAACTACGAGCAGTACTTC. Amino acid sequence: CASSMGHNYEQYF.

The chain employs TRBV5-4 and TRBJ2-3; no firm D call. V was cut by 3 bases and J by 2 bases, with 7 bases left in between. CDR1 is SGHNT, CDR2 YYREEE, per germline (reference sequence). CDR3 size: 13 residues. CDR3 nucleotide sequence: TGTGCCAGCAGCTCCTGGGCCACAGATACGCAGTATTTT. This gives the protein CASSSWATDTQYF.

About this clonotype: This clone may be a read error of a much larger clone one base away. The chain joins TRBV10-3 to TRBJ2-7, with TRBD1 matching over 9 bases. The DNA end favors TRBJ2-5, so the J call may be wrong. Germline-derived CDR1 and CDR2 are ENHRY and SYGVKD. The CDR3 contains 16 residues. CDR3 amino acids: CAISEQGASALETQYF. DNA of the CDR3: TGTGCCATCAGTGAACAGGGGGCTTCGGCCCTAGAGACCCAGTACTTC.